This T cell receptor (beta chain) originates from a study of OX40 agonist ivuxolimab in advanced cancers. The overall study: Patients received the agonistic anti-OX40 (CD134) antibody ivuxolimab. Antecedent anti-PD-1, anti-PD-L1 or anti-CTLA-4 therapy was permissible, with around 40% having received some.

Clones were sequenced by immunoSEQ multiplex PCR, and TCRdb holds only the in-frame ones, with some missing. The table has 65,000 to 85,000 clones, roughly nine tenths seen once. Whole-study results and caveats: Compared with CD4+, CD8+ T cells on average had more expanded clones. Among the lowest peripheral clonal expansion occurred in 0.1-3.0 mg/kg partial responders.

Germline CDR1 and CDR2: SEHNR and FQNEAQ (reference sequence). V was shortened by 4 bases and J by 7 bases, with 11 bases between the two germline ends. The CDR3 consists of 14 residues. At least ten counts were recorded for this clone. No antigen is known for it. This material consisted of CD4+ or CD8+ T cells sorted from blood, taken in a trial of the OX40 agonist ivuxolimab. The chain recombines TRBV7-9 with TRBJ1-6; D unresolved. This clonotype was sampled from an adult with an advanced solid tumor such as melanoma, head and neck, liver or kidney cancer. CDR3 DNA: TGTGCCAGCAGCTCCTTCTTGGGGAATTCACCCCTCCACTTT. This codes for CASSSFLGNSPLHF.